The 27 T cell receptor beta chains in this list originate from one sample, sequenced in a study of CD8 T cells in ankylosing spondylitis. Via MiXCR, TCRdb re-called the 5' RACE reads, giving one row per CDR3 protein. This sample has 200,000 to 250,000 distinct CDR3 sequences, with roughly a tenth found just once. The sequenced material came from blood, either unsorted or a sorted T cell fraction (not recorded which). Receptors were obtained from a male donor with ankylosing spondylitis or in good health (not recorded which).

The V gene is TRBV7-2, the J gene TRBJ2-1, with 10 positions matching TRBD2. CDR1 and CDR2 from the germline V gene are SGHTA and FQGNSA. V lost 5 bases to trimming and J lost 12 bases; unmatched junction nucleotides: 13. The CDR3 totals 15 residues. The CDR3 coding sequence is TGTGCCAGCAGCCCCCCTAGCGGGGGCCAACAGACGCAGTTCTTC. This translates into CASSPPSGGQQTQFF.

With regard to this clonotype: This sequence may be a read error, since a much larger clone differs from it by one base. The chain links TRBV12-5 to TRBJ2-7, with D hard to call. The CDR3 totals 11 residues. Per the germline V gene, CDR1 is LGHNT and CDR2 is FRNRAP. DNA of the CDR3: TGTGCCATGGCGAACTCCTACGAGCAGTACTTC. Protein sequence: CAMANSYEQYF.

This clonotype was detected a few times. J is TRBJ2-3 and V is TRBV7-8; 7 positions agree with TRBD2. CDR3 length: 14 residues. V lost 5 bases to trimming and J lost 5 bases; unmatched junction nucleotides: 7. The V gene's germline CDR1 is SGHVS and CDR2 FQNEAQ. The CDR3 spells CASSPGGFRDTQYF. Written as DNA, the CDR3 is TGTGCCAGCAGCCCCGGGGGGTTCAGAGATACGCAGTATTTT.

CDR3 coding DNA: TGTGCCAGTCTGGGACAGCGGGTGGAAAAACTGTTTTTT. It codes for CASLGQRVEKLFF. The chain carries TRBV19 and TRBJ1-4; 7 positions agree with TRBD1. The CDR3 extends over 13 amino acids. The V segment lost 8 bases and the J segment 8 bases; nucleotides outside the gene matches: 8. Germline-derived CDR1 and CDR2 are LNHDA and SQIVND (reference sequence).

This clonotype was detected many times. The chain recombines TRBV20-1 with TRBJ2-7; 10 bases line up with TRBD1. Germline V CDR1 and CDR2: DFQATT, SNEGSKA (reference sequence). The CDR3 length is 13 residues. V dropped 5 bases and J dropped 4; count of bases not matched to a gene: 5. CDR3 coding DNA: TGCAGTGCTCCCGGACAGGGGGGTTACGAGCAGTACTTC. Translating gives CSAPGQGGYEQYF.

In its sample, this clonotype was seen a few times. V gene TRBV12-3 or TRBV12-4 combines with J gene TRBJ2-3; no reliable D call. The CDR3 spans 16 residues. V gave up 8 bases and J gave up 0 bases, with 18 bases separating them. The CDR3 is CASPPLGIISTDTQYF. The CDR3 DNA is TGTGCCAGCCCCCCGCTTGGTATCATTAGCACAGATACGCAGTATTTT.

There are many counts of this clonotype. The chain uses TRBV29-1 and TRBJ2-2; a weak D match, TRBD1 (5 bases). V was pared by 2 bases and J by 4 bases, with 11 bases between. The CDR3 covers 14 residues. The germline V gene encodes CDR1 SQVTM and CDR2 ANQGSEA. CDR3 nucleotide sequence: TGCAGCGTTGAACTGGGGCCGGGCACCGGGGAGCTGTTTTTT. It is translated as CSVELGPGTGELFF.

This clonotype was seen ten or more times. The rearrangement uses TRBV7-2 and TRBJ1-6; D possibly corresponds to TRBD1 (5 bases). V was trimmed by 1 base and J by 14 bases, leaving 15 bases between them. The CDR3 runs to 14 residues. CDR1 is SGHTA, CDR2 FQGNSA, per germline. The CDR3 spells CASSLDQGSWALHF. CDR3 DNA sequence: TGTGCCAGCAGCTTAGATCAGGGTTCTTGGGCCCTCCACTTT.

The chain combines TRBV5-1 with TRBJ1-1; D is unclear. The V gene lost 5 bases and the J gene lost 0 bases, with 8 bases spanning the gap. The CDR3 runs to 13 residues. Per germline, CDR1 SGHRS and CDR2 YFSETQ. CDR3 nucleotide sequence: TGCGCCAGCAGAGGACTCGTGAACACTGAAGCTTTCTTT. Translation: CASRGLVNTEAFF.

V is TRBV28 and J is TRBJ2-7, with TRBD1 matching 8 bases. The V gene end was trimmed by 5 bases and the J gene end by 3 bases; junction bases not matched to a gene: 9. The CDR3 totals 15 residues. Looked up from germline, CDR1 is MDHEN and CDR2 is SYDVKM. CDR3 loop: CASSIKGTGIYEQYF. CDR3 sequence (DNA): TGTGCCAGCAGTATAAAAGGGACAGGAATCTACGAGCAGTACTTC.

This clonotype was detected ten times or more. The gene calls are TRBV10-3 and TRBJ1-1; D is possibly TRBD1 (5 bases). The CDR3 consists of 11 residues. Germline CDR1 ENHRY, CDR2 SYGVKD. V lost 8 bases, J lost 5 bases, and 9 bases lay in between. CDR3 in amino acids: CAIHGGTEAFF. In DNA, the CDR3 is TGTGCCATCCACGGGGGGACTGAAGCTTTCTTT.

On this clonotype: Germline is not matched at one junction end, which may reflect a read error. In nucleotides, the CDR3 is TGTGCCAGCAGTGGGGACAGAAGCTACGAGCTGTACTTC. The encoded protein is CASSGDRSYELYF. This chain links TRBV27 with TRBJ2-7; 7 bases align to TRBD1. CDR1 MNHEY and CDR2 SMNVEV come from the germline V gene (reference sequence). The CDR3 has 13 amino acids.

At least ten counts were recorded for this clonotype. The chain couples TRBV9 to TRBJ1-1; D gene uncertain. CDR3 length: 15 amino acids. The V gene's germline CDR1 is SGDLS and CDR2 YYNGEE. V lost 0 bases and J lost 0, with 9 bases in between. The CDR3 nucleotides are TGTGCCAGCAGCGTAGCGTCAGCCATGAACACTGAAGCTTTCTTT. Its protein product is CASSVASAMNTEAFF. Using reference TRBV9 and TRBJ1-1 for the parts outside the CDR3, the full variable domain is DSGVTQTPKHLITATGQRVTLRCSPRSGDLSVYWYQQSLDQGLQFLIQYYNGEERAKGNILERFSAQQFPDLHSELNLSSLELGDSALYFCASSVASAMNTEAFFGQGTRLTVV.

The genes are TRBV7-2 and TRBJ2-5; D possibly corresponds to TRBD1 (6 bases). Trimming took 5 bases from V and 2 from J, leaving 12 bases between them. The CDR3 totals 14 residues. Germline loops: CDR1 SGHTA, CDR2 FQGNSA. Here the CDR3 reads CASSPGQRQETQYF. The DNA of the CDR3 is TGTGCCAGCAGCCCCGGACAGAGACAAGAGACCCAGTACTTC. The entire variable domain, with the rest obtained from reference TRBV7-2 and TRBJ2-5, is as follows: GAGVSQSPSNKVTEKGKDVELRCDPISGHTALYWYRQSLGQGLEFLIYFQGNSAPDKSGLPSDRFSAERTGGSVSTLTIQRTQQEDSAVYLCASSPGQRQETQYFGPGTRLLVL.

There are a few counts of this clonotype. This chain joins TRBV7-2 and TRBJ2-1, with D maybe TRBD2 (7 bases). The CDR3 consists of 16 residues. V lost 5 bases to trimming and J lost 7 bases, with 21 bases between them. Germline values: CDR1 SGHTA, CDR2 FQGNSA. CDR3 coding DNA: TGTGCCAGCAGCCGGGGACGGGGGGCATTCGTAAATGAGCAGTTCTTC. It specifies CASSRGRGAFVNEQFF.

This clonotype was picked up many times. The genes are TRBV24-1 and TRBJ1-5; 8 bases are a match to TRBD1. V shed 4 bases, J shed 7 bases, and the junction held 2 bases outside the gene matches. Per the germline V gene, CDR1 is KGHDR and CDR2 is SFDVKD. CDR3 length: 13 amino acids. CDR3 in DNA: TGTGCCACCAGTGAGACAGGGGCCCAGCCCCAGCATTTT. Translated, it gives CATSETGAQPQHF.

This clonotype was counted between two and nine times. The CDR3 bases are TGTGCCAGCAGCTTATCGGACCTTAGCACAGATACGCAGTATTTT. Its protein is CASSLSDLSTDTQYF. This chain connects TRBV7-2 to TRBJ2-3; D is unresolved. V lost 2 bases to trimming and J lost 0 bases, with 9 bases between them. Germline-derived CDR1 and CDR2 are SGHTA and FQGNSA. This CDR3 is built from 15 residues.

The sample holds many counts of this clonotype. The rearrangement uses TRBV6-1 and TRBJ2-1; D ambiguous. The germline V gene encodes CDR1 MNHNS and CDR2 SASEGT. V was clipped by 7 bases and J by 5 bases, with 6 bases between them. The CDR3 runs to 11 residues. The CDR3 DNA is TGTGCCAGCATTTTTGACAATGAGCAGTTCTTC. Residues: CASIFDNEQFF.

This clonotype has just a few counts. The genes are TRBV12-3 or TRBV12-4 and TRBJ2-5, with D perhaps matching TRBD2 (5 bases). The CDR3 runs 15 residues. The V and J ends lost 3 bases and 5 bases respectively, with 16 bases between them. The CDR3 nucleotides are TGTGCCAGCAGTTTCTCGGGAAGTTCGGGGGAGACCCAGTACTTC. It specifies CASSFSGSSGETQYF.

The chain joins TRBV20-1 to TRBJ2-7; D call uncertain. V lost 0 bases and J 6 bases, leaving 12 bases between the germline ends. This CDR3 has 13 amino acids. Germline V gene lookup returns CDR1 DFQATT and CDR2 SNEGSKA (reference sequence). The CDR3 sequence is CSARESWAAEQYF. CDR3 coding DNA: TGCAGTGCTAGAGAATCATGGGCAGCCGAGCAGTACTTC.

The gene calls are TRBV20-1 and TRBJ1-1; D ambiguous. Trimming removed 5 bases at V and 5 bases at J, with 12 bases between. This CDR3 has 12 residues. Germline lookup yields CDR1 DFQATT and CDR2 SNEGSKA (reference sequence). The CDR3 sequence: CSARGRLTEAFF. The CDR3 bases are TGCAGTGCTCGAGGGAGGTTGACTGAAGCTTTCTTT.

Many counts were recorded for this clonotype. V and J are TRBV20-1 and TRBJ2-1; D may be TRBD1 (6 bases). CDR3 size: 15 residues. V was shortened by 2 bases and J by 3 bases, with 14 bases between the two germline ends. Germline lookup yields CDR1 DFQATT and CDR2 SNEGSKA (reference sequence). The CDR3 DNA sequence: TGCAGTGCTAGATTGTCAGGGGTAGACTACAATGAGCAGTTCTTC. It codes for CSARLSGVDYNEQFF.

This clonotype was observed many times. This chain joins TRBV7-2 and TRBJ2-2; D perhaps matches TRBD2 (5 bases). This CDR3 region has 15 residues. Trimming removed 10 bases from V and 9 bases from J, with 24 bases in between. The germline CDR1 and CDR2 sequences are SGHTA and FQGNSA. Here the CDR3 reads CAKNASGGGGRELFF. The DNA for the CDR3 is TGTGCCAAAAATGCCAGCGGTGGAGGAGGAAGGGAGCTGTTTTTT.

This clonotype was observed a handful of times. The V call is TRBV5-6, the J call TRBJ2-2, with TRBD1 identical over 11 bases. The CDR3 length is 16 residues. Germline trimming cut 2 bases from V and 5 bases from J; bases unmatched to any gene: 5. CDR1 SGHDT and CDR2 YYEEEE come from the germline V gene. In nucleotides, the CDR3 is TGTGCCAGCAGCTTCGGCGGACAGGGGGCAACCGGGGAGCTGTTTTTT. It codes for CASSFGGQGATGELFF.

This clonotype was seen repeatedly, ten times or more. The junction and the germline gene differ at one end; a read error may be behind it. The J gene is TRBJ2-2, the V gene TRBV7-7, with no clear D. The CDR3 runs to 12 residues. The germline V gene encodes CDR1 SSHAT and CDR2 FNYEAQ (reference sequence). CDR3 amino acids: CASSPYTGELFF. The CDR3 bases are TGTGCTAGCAGCCCATACACCGGGGAGCTGTTTTTT. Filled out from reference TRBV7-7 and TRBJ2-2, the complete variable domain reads GAGVSQSPRYKVTKRGQDVTLRCDPISSHATLYWYQQALGQGPEFLTYFNYEAQPDKSGLPSDRFSAERPEGSISTLTIQRTEQRDSAMYRCASSPYTGELFFGEGSRLTVL.

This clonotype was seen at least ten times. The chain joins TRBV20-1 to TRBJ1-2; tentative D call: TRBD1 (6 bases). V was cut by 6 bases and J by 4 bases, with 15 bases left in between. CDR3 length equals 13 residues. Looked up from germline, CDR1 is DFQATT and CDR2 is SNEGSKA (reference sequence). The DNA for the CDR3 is TGCAGTGCGGACGGACAGAGAAGCTATGGCTACACCTTC. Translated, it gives CSADGQRSYGYTF.

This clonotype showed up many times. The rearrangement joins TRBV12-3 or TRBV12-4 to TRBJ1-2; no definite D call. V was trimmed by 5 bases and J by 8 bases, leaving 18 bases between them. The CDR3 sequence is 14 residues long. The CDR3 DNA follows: TGTGCCAGCAGTGTGGAGGGCATCCCCGGGGGCTACACCTTC. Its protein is CASSVEGIPGGYTF.